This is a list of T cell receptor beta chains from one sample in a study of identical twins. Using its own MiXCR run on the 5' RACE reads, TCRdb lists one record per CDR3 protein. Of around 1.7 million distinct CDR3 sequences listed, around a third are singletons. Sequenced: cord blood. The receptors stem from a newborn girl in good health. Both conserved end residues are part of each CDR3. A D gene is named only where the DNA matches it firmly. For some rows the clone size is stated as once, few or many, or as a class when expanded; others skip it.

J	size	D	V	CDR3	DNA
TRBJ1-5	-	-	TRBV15	CATSSRGYSNQPQHF	TGTGCCACCAGCAGTAGGGGTTATAGCAATCAGCCCCAGCATTTT
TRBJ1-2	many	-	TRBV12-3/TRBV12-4	CASSFTGFGYTF	TGTGCCAGCAGCTTTACAGGGTTTGGCTACACCTTC
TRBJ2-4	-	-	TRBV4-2	CASSQDPASDIQYF	TGTGCCAGCAGCCAAGATCCAGCGTCGGACATTCAGTACTTC
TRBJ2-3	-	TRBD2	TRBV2	CASTSGADTQYF	TGTGCCAGCACTAGCGGGGCAGATACGCAGTATTTT
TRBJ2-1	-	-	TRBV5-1	CASSLALRRSYNEQFF	TGCGCCAGCAGCTTGGCCCTGCGGCGCTCCTACAATGAGCAGTTCTTC
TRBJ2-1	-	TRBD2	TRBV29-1	CSVGGRGDNEQFF	TGCAGCGTTGGGGGGCGGGGGGACAATGAGCAGTTCTTC
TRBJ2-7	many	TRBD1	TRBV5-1	CASSSDRGNYEQYF	TGCGCCAGCAGCTCGGACAGGGGTAACTACGAGCAGTACTTC
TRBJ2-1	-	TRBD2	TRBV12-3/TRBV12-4	CASSLSGMDYNEQFF	TGTGCCAGCAGTTTAAGCGGGATGGATTACAATGAGCAGTTCTTC
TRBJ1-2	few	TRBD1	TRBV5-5	CASSFPGQNYGYTF	TGTGCCAGCAGCTTTCCGGGACAGAACTATGGCTACACCTTC
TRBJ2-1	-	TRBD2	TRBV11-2	CASSLDTSGKETQFF	TGTGCCAGCAGCTTAGACACTAGCGGAAAAGAGACCCAGTTCTTC